This paragraph covers one T cell receptor (beta chain) sequence. What it recognizes is unknown. The data belong to a study of blood T cells in healthy people across ages. Every sample had a minimum of 6 million PBMCs isolated. Then a second PCR, running roughly 6 to 12 cycles, was carried out with a sample-barcoded 5' primer and a J-beta primer mix. TCRdb fed the 5' RACE reads into MiXCR, producing one record per CDR3 protein. The table lists 750,000 to 950,000 distinct CDR3 sequences, approximately 53% of them singletons. Points from the study as a whole: The long-lived group displayed more naive CD4+ cells, plus higher diversity, than the aged donors did. Considered underestimates were the diversity estimates obtained from one million T cells. Possibly confounding the expanded clonotype changes was the fact that donor CMV status was unknown.

Sequenced sample: blood. The origin of this receptor is an elderly man in good health.

This CDR3 reads CASTLGGAEAFF. CDR3 sequence (DNA): TGTGCCAGCACCTTGGGGGGGGCGGAAGCTTTCTTT. The gene calls are TRBV12-3 or TRBV12-4 and TRBJ1-1, with D perhaps matching TRBD1 (6 bases). V lost 7 bases and J lost 8, with 14 bases in between. The CDR3 has 12 residues.